This T cell receptor (beta chain) was captured in a study of T cell repertoires in cytomegalovirus infection. Study at large: Indications of both CMV infection and matching HLA type were provided by public TCR beta signatures.

TCRdb called the reads again in MiXCR, with one record for every CDR3 protein. The repertoire consists of 350,000 to 450,000 distinct CDR3 sequences, with 15% to 20% occurring once and the leading ten covering less than 9.5%. Study-wide findings and caveats: Across the ex vivo response, the dominant clonotypes were HLA-C-restricted CMV-specific TCR beta clonotypes. The cumulative frequency of public TCR beta families identified carriers of CMV plus the relevant HLA.

This clonotype was counted at least ten times. What it binds is unknown. The V end lost 5 bases, the J end lost 6 bases, and 17 bases lay between the germline ends. Germline V gene data show CDR1 as SGHTA and CDR2 as FQGNSA. The CDR3 contains 16 residues. The chain couples TRBV7-2 to TRBJ1-6; D remains unclear. Sequences were obtained from PBMCs. This receptor was obtained from a human donor in good health (CMV status not recorded). Some clones in this sample may be carry-over from other donors' samples. CDR3 DNA sequence: TGTGCCAGCAGCCCCGACGGTTGGACGGGTAATTCACCCCTCCACTTT. Translation gives CASSPDGWTGNSPLHF.